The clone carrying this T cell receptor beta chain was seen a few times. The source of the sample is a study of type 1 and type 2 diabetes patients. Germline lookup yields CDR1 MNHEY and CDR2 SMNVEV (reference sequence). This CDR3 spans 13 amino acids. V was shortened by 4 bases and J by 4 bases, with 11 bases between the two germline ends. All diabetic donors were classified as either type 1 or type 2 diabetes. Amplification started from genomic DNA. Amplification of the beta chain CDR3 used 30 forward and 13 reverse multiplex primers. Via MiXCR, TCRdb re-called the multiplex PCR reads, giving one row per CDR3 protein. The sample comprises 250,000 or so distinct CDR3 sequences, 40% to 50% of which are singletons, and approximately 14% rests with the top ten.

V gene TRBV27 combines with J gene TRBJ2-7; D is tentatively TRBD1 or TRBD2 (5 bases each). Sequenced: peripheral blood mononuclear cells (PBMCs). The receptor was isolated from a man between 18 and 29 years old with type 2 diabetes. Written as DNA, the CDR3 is TGTGCCAGCAGTTGGGACCCGCTTTACGAGCAGTACTTC. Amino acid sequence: CASSWDPLYEQYF.